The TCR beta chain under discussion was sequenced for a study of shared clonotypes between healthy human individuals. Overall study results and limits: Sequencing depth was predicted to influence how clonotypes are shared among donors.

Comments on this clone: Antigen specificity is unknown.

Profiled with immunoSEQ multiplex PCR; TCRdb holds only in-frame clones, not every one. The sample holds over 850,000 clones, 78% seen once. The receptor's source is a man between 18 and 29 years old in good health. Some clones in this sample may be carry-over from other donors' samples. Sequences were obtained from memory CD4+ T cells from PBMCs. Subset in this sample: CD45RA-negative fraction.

The CDR3 DNA reads as TGTGCCAGCAGCCTCCTCCCTAGCGGAATGGCAGATACGCAGTATTTT. This encodes CASSLLPSGMADTQYF. The rearrangement uses TRBV14 and TRBJ2-3; 7 bases are a match to TRBD2. The junction had 11 bases not matched to a gene; V was cut back by 4 bases and J by 4 bases. This CDR3 region has 16 residues. In germline, CDR1 is SGHDN, CDR2 FVKESK.